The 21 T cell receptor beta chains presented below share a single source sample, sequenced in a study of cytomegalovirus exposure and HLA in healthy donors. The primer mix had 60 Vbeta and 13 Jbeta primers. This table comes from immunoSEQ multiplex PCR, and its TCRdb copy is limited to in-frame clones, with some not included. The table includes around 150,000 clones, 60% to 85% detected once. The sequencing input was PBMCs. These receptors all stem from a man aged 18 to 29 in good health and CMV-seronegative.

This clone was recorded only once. CDR3 nucleotides: TGTGCCAGCAGCTTAGTGGCGGGGGGCAATCAGCCCCAGCATTTT. Amino acid sequence: CASSLVAGGNQPQHF. This chain connects TRBV7-8 to TRBJ1-5; D is possibly TRBD1 (5 bases). Germline CDR1 SGHVS, CDR2 FQNEAQ. CDR3 size: 15 residues. Trimming took off 1 base at V and 2 bases at J, with 9 bases between the two ends.

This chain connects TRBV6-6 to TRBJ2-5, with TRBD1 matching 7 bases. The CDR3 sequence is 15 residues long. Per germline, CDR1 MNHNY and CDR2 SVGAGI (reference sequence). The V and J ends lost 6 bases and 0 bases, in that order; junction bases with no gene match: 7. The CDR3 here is CASRHPGTDQETQYF. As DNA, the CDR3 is TGTGCCAGCAGACACCCCGGGACAGACCAAGAGACCCAGTACTTC.

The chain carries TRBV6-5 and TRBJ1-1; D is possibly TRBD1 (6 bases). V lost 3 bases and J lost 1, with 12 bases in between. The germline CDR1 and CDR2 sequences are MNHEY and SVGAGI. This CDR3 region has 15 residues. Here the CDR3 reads CASSYFQGSNTEAFF. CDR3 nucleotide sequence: TGTGCCAGCAGTTATTTTCAGGGGTCGAACACTGAAGCTTTCTTT.

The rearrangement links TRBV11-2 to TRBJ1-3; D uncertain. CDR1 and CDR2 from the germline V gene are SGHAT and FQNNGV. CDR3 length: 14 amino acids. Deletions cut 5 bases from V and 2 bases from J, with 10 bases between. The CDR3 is CASSASTTGNTIYF. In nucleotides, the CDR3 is TGTGCCAGCAGCGCAAGCACTACTGGAAACACCATATATTTT. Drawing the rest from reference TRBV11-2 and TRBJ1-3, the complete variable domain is EAGVAQSPRYKIIEKRQSVAFWCNPISGHATLYWYQQILGQGPKLLIQFQNNGVVDDSQLPKDRFSAERLKGVDSTLKIQPAKLEDSAVYLCASSASTTGNTIYFGEGSWLTVV.

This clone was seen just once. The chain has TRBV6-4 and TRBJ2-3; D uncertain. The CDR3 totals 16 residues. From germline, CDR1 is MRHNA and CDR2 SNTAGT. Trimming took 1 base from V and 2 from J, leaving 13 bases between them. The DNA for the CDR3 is TGTGCCAGCAGTGACTTGGCAGACTTTAACACAGATACGCAGTATTTT. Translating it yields CASSDLADFNTDTQYF.

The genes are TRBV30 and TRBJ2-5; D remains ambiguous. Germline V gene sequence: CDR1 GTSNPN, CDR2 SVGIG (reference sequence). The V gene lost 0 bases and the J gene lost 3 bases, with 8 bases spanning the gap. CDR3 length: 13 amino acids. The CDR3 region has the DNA TGTGCCTGGAGTGTAAGAGTTAAAGAGACCCAGTACTTC. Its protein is CAWSVRVKETQYF. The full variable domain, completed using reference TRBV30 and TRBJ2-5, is SQTIHQWPATLVQPVGSPLSLECTVEGTSNPNLYWYRQAAGRGLQLLFYSVGIGQISSEVPQNLSASRPQDRQFILSSKKLLLSDSGFYLCAWSVRVKETQYFGPGTRLLVL.

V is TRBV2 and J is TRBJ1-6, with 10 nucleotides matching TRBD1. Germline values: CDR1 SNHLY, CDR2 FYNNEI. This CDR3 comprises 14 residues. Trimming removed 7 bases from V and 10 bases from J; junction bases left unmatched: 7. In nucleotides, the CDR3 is TGTGCCAGCACCCTCGGGACAGGGGAGTCACCCCTCCACTTT. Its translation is CASTLGTGESPLHF.

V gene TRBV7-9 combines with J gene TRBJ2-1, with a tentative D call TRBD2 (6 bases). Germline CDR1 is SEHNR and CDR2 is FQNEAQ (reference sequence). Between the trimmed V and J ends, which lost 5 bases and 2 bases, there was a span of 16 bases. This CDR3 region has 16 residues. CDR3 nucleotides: TGTGCCAGCAGCCCAGGAGGCGGGGTTGCCTACAATGAGCAGTTCTTC. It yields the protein CASSPGGGVAYNEQFF.

CDR3 sequence (DNA): TGCGCCAGCAGCTTGGGAGGATCAGGGGCCTCAAGGAATGAGCAGTTCTTC. Its translation: CASSLGGSGASRNEQFF. This chain joins TRBV5-1 and TRBJ2-1; D might be TRBD1 (6 bases). Germline assignment: CDR1 SGHRS and CDR2 YFSETQ. Trimming left V 0 bases short and J 7 bases short, with 20 bases between. This CDR3 comprises 17 residues.

This chain's CDR3 is CASSLGLAGGGWQETQYF. DNA for the CDR3: TGTGCCAGCAGTTTGGGACTAGCGGGAGGGGGTTGGCAAGAGACCCAGTACTTC. The rearrangement links TRBV27 to TRBJ2-5; TRBD2 aligns across 16 bases. This CDR3 has 18 residues. V trimming: 3 bases; J trimming: 2 bases; junction bases outside the gene matches: 6. The germline CDR1 and CDR2 sequences are MNHEY and SMNVEV (reference sequence).

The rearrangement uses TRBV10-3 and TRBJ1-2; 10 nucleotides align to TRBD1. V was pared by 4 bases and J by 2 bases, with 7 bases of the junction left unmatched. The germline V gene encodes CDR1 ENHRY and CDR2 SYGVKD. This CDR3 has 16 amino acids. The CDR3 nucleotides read TGTGCCATCAGTGCCAATTCGGGACAGGGGAACTATGGCTACACCTTC. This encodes CAISANSGQGNYGYTF.

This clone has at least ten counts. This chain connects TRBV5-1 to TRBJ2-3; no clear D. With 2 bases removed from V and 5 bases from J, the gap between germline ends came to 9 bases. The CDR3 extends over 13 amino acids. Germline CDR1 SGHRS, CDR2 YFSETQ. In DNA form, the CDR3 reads TGCGCCAGCAGCTTTGGTGGCAGAGATACGCAGTATTTT. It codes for CASSFGGRDTQYF.

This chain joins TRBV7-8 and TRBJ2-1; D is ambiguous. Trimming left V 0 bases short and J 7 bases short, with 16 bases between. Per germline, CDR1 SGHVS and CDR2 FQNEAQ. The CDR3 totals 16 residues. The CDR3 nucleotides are TGTGCCAGCAGCTTAGCGAGCTCCGCGAGGATAAATGAGCAGTTCTTC. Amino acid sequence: CASSLASSARINEQFF.

This chain's CDR3 is CASSREVQETQYF. CDR3 bases: TGTGCCAGCTCCCGGGAGGTCCAAGAGACCCAGTACTTC. The chain carries TRBV18 and TRBJ2-5; TRBD2 matches 7 bases. The CDR3 length is 13 residues. The V gene end was trimmed by 6 bases and the J gene end by 1 base; junction bases not matched to a gene: 2. Germline V gene data show CDR1 as KGHSH and CDR2 as LQKENI.

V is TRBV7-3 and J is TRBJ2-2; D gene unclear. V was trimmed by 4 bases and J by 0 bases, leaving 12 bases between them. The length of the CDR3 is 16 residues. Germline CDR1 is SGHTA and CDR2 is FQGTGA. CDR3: CASSSRAGSNTGELFF. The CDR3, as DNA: TGTGCCAGCAGCTCGCGCGCAGGCTCGAACACCGGGGAGCTGTTTTTT.

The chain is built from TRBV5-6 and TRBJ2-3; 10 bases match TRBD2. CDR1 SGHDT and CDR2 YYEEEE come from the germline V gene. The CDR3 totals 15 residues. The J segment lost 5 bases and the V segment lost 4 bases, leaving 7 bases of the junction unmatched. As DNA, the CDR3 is TGTGCCAGCAGCCCCCTAGCGGGAGCGGGAGATACGCAGTATTTT. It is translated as CASSPLAGAGDTQYF.

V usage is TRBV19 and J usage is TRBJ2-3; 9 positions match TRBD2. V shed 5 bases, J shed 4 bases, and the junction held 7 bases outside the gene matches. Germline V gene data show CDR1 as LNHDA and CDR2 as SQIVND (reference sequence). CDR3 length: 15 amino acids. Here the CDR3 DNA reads TGTGCCAGTAGTTCGGGCGGGAGGGTCGCAGATACGCAGTATTTT. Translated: CASSSGGRVADTQYF. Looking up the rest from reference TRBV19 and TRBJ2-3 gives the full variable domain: DGGITQSPKYLFRKEGQNVTLSCEQNLNHDAMYWYRQDPGQGLRLIYYSQIVNDFQKGDIAEGYSVSREKKESFPLTVTSAQKNPTAFYLCASSSGGRVADTQYFGPGTRLTVL.

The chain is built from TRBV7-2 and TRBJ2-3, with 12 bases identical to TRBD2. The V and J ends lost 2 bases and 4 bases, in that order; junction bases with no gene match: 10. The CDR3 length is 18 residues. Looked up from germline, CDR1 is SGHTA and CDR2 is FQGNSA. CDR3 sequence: CASSLPRTSGTLPDTQYF. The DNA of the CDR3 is TGTGCCAGCAGCTTACCAAGGACTAGCGGGACCTTGCCAGATACGCAGTATTTT. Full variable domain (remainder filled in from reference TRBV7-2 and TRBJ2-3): GAGVSQSPSNKVTEKGKDVELRCDPISGHTALYWYRQSLGQGLEFLIYFQGNSAPDKSGLPSDRFSAERTGGSVSTLTIQRTQQEDSAVYLCASSLPRTSGTLPDTQYFGPGTRLTVL.

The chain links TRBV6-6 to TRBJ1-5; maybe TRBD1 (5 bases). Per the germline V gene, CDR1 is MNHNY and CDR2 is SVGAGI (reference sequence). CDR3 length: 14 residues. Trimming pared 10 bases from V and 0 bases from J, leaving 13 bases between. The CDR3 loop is CATWGSYSNQPQHF. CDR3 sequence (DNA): TGTGCCACCTGGGGCTCCTATAGCAATCAGCCCCAGCATTTT.

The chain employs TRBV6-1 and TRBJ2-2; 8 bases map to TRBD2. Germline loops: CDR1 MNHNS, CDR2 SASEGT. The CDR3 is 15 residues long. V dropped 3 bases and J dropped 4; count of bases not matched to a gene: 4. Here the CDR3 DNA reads TGTGCCAGCAGTGAGACGGGAGGGCCCACCGGGGAGCTGTTTTTT. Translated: CASSETGGPTGELFF.

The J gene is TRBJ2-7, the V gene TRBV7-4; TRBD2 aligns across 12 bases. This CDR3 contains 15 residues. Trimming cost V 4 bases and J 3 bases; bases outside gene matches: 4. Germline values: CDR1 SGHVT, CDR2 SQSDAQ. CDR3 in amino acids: CASSWGLAGGYEQYF. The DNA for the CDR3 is TGTGCCAGCAGCTGGGGACTAGCGGGCGGCTACGAGCAGTACTTC.